This TCR beta chain was documented in a study of blood T cell repertoires in COVID-19. Turning to the study itself: There were acute and convalescent COVID-19 samples, and they came from the United States, Italy and Spain.

Produced via immunoSEQ multiplex PCR; TCRdb's table is partial and in-frame only. The data contain around 170,000 clones, approximately 83% of them singletons. The germline V and J ends were trimmed by 2 bases and 0 bases, with 12 bases remaining between them. The CDR3 runs 16 residues. Per the germline V gene, CDR1 is MNHEY and CDR2 is SVGAGI. This chain uses TRBV6-5 with TRBJ2-3, with D possibly TRBD1 on 7 matching bases. The sequenced material came from peripheral blood. The TCR was taken from a man between 70 and 80 years old who had recovered from COVID-19. The CDR3 region is CASSYETGTSTDTQYF. The CDR3 coding sequence is TGTGCCAGCAGTTACGAGACAGGGACTAGCACAGATACGCAGTATTTT.